These 5 T cell receptor beta chains came from one sample sequenced in a study of blood T cell repertoires in COVID-19. Clones were sequenced by immunoSEQ multiplex PCR, and TCRdb holds only the in-frame ones, with some missing. The table has roughly 340,000 clones, about nine tenths seen once. Sample: peripheral blood. The receptor source for this set is a woman aged 70-85 years with COVID-19, enrolled during active disease.

This rearrangement joins TRBV19 to TRBJ1-4; weak D call: TRBD1 (6 bases). CDR3 length equals 16 residues. Germline V gives CDR1 LNHDA, CDR2 SQIVND (reference sequence). With 6 bases removed from V and 0 bases from J, the gap between germline ends came to 14 bases. In DNA, the CDR3 is TGTGCCAGTAGCCCGCTCCAGGGGACAACTAATGAAAAACTGTTTTTT. Translated: CASSPLQGTTNEKLFF.

This sequence joins TRBV5-1 and TRBJ2-1; TRBD1 is a possible D gene (5 bases). Trimming left V 4 bases short and J 8 bases short, with 16 bases between. In germline, CDR1 is SGHRS, CDR2 YFSETQ. This CDR3 is 14 amino acids long. This chain's CDR3 is CASSPRVGVDEQFF. In DNA form, the CDR3 reads TGCGCCAGCAGCCCCAGGGTCGGAGTGGATGAGCAGTTCTTC.

The rearrangement uses TRBV6-5 and TRBJ1-4; D is unclear. Germline-derived CDR1 and CDR2 are MNHEY and SVGAGI. Trimming took off 6 bases at V and 4 bases at J, with 15 bases between the two ends. This CDR3 contains 15 residues. CDR3 amino acids: CASRIHGGGNEKLFF. The CDR3 DNA sequence: TGTGCCAGCAGAATTCACGGAGGTGGTAATGAAAAACTGTTTTTT.

The chain couples TRBV28 to TRBJ2-5, with TRBD2 as a possible D gene (5 bases). This CDR3 has 15 amino acids. V was trimmed by 6 bases and J by 1 base, leaving 15 bases between them. Germline V lookup: CDR1 MDHEN, CDR2 SYDVKM. The CDR3 DNA sequence: TGTGCCAGCAGCCCAGAGCGGACTCCCCAAGAGACCCAGTACTTC. This codes for CASSPERTPQETQYF.

The chain links TRBV20-1 to TRBJ1-5; 7 nucleotides match TRBD1. CDR1 and CDR2 from the germline V gene are DFQATT and SNEGSKA (reference sequence). Trimming at V came to 3 bases and at J to 5 bases, leaving 19 bases not matched to a gene. The CDR3 runs to 18 residues. In nucleotides, the CDR3 is TGCAGTGCTAGTATTCAGATGGGACAGCCTGGGCATCATCAGCCCCAGCATTTT. This codes for CSASIQMGQPGHHQPQHF.